These T cell receptor beta chains were read from a single sample in a study of blood T cell repertoires in COVID-19. Assay used: immunoSEQ multiplex PCR; TCRdb lists only in-frame clones, some missing. This table has about 260,000 clones, around 87% appearing once. Sequencing used peripheral blood. These receptors originate from a woman aged 35 to 49 who had recovered from COVID-19. The CDR3 runs from the conserved cysteine through the conserved F or W. The order of the fields is clone size, V gene, D gene, J gene, CDR3 protein, CDR3 DNA. The D gene is left open where the match is weak. Clone size appears in some rows only: once, few, many, or a class for an expanded clone.

clone size: -
V gene: TRBV5-1
D gene: -
J gene: TRBJ2-3
CDR3 protein: CASSLAGDGTDTQYF
CDR3 DNA: TGCGCCAGCAGCTTGGCAGGTGACGGCACAGATACGCAGTATTTT

clone size: -
V gene: TRBV11-1
D gene: -
J gene: TRBJ1-6
CDR3 protein: CASSYRAGDSPLHF
CDR3 DNA: TGTGCCAGCAGCTACAGGGCGGGGGATTCACCCCTCCACTTT

clone size: -
V gene: TRBV19
D gene: -
J gene: TRBJ2-2
CDR3 protein: CASSIARTVNTGELFF
CDR3 DNA: TGTGCCAGTAGTATAGCTAGGACAGTAAACACCGGGGAGCTGTTTTTT

clone size: -
V gene: TRBV6-5
D gene: -
J gene: TRBJ1-1
CDR3 protein: CASSIAGEITEAFF
CDR3 DNA: TGTGCCAGCAGTATTGCAGGGGAAATCACTGAAGCTTTCTTT

clone size: -
V gene: TRBV30
D gene: -
J gene: TRBJ2-7
CDR3 protein: CAWTGEQWPDEQYF
CDR3 DNA: TGTGCCTGGACCGGCGAACAGTGGCCGGACGAGCAGTACTTC

clone size: few
V gene: TRBV5-1
D gene: -
J gene: TRBJ2-7
CDR3 protein: CASSFDGFSYEQYF
CDR3 DNA: TGCGCCAGCAGCTTCGACGGGTTCTCCTACGAGCAGTACTTC

clone size: -
V gene: TRBV30
D gene: TRBD1
J gene: TRBJ1-5
CDR3 protein: CAWSVDRANQPQHF
CDR3 DNA: TGTGCCTGGAGTGTGGACAGGGCCAATCAGCCCCAGCATTTT

clone size: -
V gene: TRBV29-1
D gene: TRBD1
J gene: TRBJ1-2
CDR3 protein: CSVDLGDRGRLYGYTF
CDR3 DNA: TGCAGCGTTGATTTAGGGGACAGGGGGCGCCTCTATGGCTACACCTTC

clone size: -
V gene: TRBV15
D gene: -
J gene: TRBJ2-2
CDR3 protein: CATGQGMGTGELFF
CDR3 DNA: TGTGCCACCGGTCAGGGGATGGGCACCGGGGAGCTGTTTTTT

clone size: few
V gene: TRBV11-3
D gene: -
J gene: TRBJ2-2
CDR3 protein: CASSLVSVSNTGELFF
CDR3 DNA: TGTGCCAGCAGCTTAGTCAGCGTATCGAACACCGGGGAGCTGTTTTTT

clone size: -
V gene: TRBV27
D gene: TRBD2
J gene: TRBJ2-5
CDR3 protein: CASSFWRGGGETQYF
CDR3 DNA: TGTGCCAGCAGTTTCTGGCGGGGGGGCGGAGAGACCCAGTACTTC

clone size: -
V gene: TRBV7-6
D gene: -
J gene: TRBJ2-1
CDR3 protein: CASSFKAVSYNEQFF
CDR3 DNA: TGTGCCAGCAGCTTTAAAGCGGTCTCCTACAATGAGCAGTTCTTC

clone size: -
V gene: TRBV5-4
D gene: TRBD1
J gene: TRBJ1-1
CDR3 protein: CASSRDRGEVGTEAFF
CDR3 DNA: TGTGCCAGCAGCCGGGACAGGGGGGAAGTGGGGACTGAAGCTTTCTTT

clone size: once
V gene: TRBV5-4
D gene: TRBD1
J gene: TRBJ1-1
CDR3 protein: CASSLEGADTEAFF
CDR3 DNA: TGTGCCAGCAGCTTGGAGGGGGCTGACACTGAAGCTTTCTTT

clone size: -
V gene: TRBV19
D gene: -
J gene: TRBJ1-3
CDR3 protein: CASRAGVRPIYF
CDR3 DNA: TGTGCCAGTAGGGCCGGGGTTCGACCCATATATTTT